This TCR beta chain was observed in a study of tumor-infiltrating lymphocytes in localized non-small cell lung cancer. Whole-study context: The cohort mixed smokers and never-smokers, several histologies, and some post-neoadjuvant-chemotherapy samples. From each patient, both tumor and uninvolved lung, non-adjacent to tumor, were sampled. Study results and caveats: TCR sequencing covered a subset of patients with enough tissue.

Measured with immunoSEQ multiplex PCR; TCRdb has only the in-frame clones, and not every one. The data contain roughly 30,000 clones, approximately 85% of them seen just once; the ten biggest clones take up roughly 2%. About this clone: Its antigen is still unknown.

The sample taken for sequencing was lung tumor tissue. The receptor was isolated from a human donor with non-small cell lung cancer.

CDR3 residues: CASSYTQGRLNTEAFF. The CDR3 nucleotides are TGTGCCAGCAGTTATACACAGGGGAGGCTGAACACTGAAGCTTTCTTT. This sequence joins TRBV6-5 and TRBJ1-1; 7 bases agree with TRBD1. The CDR3 length is 16 residues. V dropped 3 bases and J dropped 0; count of bases not matched to a gene: 7. In germline, CDR1 is MNHEY, CDR2 SVGAGI.